Listed below are T cell receptor beta chains from one sample, sequenced in a study of shared clonotypes between healthy human individuals. Here immunoSEQ multiplex PCR was the method, and the copy in TCRdb shows in-frame clones only, minus some. The table has about 2.4 million clones, 93% seen once. The sequencing sample was made of naive CD4+ T cells from PBMCs. The source is a young man in good health. Some clones in this sample may be carry-over from other donors' samples. Both conserved end residues are part of each CDR3. D genes are given only for firm matches. Size is omitted from some rows. Given values are once, few, many or a class for expanded clones.

J gene: TRBJ2-5
CDR3 length: 15
V gene: TRBV27
D gene: TRBD2
clone size: NA
CDR3 DNA: TGTGCCAGCAGTCTCTCTAGCGGGAGACAAGAGACCCAGTACTTC
CDR3 protein: CASSLSSGRQETQYF

J gene: TRBJ1-1
CDR3 length: 15
V gene: TRBV5-1
D gene: TRBD1
clone size: once
CDR3 DNA: TGCGCCAGCAGCCCCTGGGACAGCAGTAGTGCTGAAGCTTTCTTT
CDR3 protein: CASSPWDSSSAEAFF

J gene: TRBJ2-3
CDR3 length: 14
V gene: TRBV9
D gene: NA
clone size: NA
CDR3 DNA: TGTGCCAGCACCCGGTTGGAAAGGGCGGGTACGCAGTATTTT
CDR3 protein: CASTRLERAGTQYF

J gene: TRBJ1-5
CDR3 length: 18
V gene: TRBV28
D gene: NA
clone size: NA
CDR3 DNA: TGTGCCAGCAGTTTAGACCCCAGGGAACGGGTCCATTATCAGCCCCAGCATTTT
CDR3 protein: CASSLDPRERVHYQPQHF

J gene: TRBJ2-2
CDR3 length: 14
V gene: TRBV28
D gene: NA
clone size: NA
CDR3 DNA: TGTGCCAGCAGGGTCTCCTCGAACACCGGGGAGCTGTTTTTT
CDR3 protein: CASRVSSNTGELFF

J gene: TRBJ2-3
CDR3 length: 18
V gene: TRBV7-9
D gene: TRBD1
clone size: NA
CDR3 DNA: TGTGCCAGCAGCCTGAGAAGATCGACAGGGTTTAGCACAGATACGCAGTATTTT
CDR3 protein: CASSLRRSTGFSTDTQYF

J gene: TRBJ2-3
CDR3 length: 19
V gene: TRBV5-1
D gene: TRBD2
clone size: NA
CDR3 DNA: TGCGCCAGCAGCCCATTAGCCCTGACTAGCGGAGTGGTGACAGATACGCAGTATTTT
CDR3 protein: CASSPLALTSGVVTDTQYF

J gene: TRBJ2-7
CDR3 length: 15
V gene: TRBV5-1
D gene: NA
clone size: NA
CDR3 DNA: TGCGCCAGCAGCTTCGGTGGGAAATCCCTCCACGAGCAGTACTTC
CDR3 protein: CASSFGGKSLHEQYF

J gene: TRBJ1-5
CDR3 length: 15
V gene: TRBV5-8
D gene: NA
clone size: once
CDR3 DNA: TGTGCCAGCAGCCGGGGCGCGTATAGCAATCAGCCCCAGCATTTT
CDR3 protein: CASSRGAYSNQPQHF

J gene: TRBJ2-7
CDR3 length: 13
V gene: TRBV14
D gene: NA
clone size: NA
CDR3 DNA: TGTGCCAGCAGCCAAGTGTTTAGGGGGGACCCGTACTTC
CDR3 protein: CASSQVFRGDPYF

J gene: TRBJ1-4
CDR3 length: 16
V gene: TRBV5-1
D gene: TRBD1
clone size: NA
CDR3 DNA: TGCGCCAGCAGCTTGGAGAGATCAGGGGGTGGGGAAAAACTGTTTTTT
CDR3 protein: CASSLERSGGGEKLFF

J gene: TRBJ1-1
CDR3 length: 15
V gene: TRBV7-2
D gene: NA
clone size: few
CDR3 DNA: TGTGCCAGCAGCTCAACGGGGGGTCGGGCGACAGAAGCTTTCTTT
CDR3 protein: CASSSTGGRATEAFF

J gene: TRBJ2-7
CDR3 length: 15
V gene: TRBV7-9
D gene: TRBD2
clone size: NA
CDR3 DNA: TGTGCCAGCAACGAGTTAGCGGGAAACAGCTACGAGCAGTACTTC
CDR3 protein: CASNELAGNSYEQYF

J gene: TRBJ2-3
CDR3 length: 14
V gene: TRBV29-1
D gene: NA
clone size: few
CDR3 DNA: TGCAGCGTTGAAATCGGTGGTGACACAGATACGCAGTATTTT
CDR3 protein: CSVEIGGDTDTQYF

J gene: TRBJ2-7
CDR3 length: 14
V gene: TRBV5-1
D gene: NA
clone size: NA
CDR3 DNA: TGCGCCAGCAGCTTGGAGGCAGGGAGGTACGAGCAGTACTTC
CDR3 protein: CASSLEAGRYEQYF

J gene: TRBJ2-5
CDR3 length: 13
V gene: TRBV30
D gene: NA
clone size: NA
CDR3 DNA: TGTGCCTGGAGCCTACGCGGGGCAGAGACCCAGTACTTC
CDR3 protein: CAWSLRGAETQYF

J gene: TRBJ2-1
CDR3 length: 15
V gene: TRBV7-3
D gene: TRBD2
clone size: NA
CDR3 DNA: TGTGCCAGCAGCCTCCAAGGGAGCGGGAGGGCGGGGCAGTTCTTC
CDR3 protein: CASSLQGSGRAGQFF

J gene: TRBJ2-7
CDR3 length: 13
V gene: TRBV18
D gene: TRBD2
clone size: NA
CDR3 DNA: TGTGCCAGCTCACCAGGGCTAGCGGACGAGCAGTACTTC
CDR3 protein: CASSPGLADEQYF

J gene: TRBJ2-3
CDR3 length: 17
V gene: TRBV10-3
D gene: NA
clone size: NA
CDR3 DNA: TGTGCCATCAGTGAGAAGAGAGGCGGGTACAGCACAGATACGCAGTATTTT
CDR3 protein: CAISEKRGGYSTDTQYF

J gene: TRBJ1-2
CDR3 length: 14
V gene: TRBV28
D gene: NA
clone size: NA
CDR3 DNA: TGTGCCAGCAGTTTGGCTTCGGGGGTAGATGGCTACACCTTC
CDR3 protein: CASSLASGVDGYTF

J gene: TRBJ1-1
CDR3 length: 13
V gene: TRBV28
D gene: NA
clone size: NA
CDR3 DNA: TGTGCCAGCAGCGCGGAAGCAGGGATCGGCGCTTTCTTT
CDR3 protein: CASSAEAGIGAFF

J gene: TRBJ1-2
CDR3 length: 13
V gene: TRBV29-1
D gene: TRBD1
clone size: NA
CDR3 DNA: TGCAGCGTTCACAGGGGGGTAAACTATGGCTACACCTTC
CDR3 protein: CSVHRGVNYGYTF

J gene: TRBJ2-5
CDR3 length: 14
V gene: TRBV5-1
D gene: NA
clone size: once
CDR3 DNA: TGCGCCAGCAGCTTGGGGAGTTTCCAAGAGACCCAGTACTTC
CDR3 protein: CASSLGSFQETQYF

J gene: TRBJ2-1
CDR3 length: 13
V gene: TRBV5-1
D gene: NA
clone size: NA
CDR3 DNA: TGCGCCAGCAGAGTTGAGTCCTACAATGAGCAGTTCTTC
CDR3 protein: CASRVESYNEQFF

J gene: TRBJ2-1
CDR3 length: 17
V gene: TRBV5-1
D gene: TRBD1
clone size: NA
CDR3 DNA: TGCGCCAGCAGCTACAACCCCGGGACAGGGGATTTCAATGAGCAGTTCTTC
CDR3 protein: CASSYNPGTGDFNEQFF

J gene: TRBJ2-6
CDR3 length: 15
V gene: TRBV5-6
D gene: NA
clone size: NA
CDR3 DNA: TGTGCCAGCAGCTTAACCGGTTCTGGGGCCAACGTCCTGACTTTC
CDR3 protein: CASSLTGSGANVLTF

J gene: TRBJ1-3
CDR3 length: 16
V gene: TRBV7-2
D gene: NA
clone size: NA
CDR3 DNA: TGTGCCAGCAGCTTACTGGGGGTTCAAGCTGGAAACACCATATATTTT
CDR3 protein: CASSLLGVQAGNTIYF

J gene: TRBJ1-1
CDR3 length: 14
V gene: TRBV19
D gene: NA
clone size: NA
CDR3 DNA: TGTGCCAGTAGTAATTTGGGTGGTAGCACTGAAGCTTTCTTT
CDR3 protein: CASSNLGGSTEAFF

J gene: TRBJ1-4
CDR3 length: 14
V gene: TRBV6-5
D gene: NA
clone size: NA
CDR3 DNA: TGTGCCAGCAGGGGCACAGGACTTAATGAAAAACTGTTTTTT
CDR3 protein: CASRGTGLNEKLFF

J gene: TRBJ2-1
CDR3 length: 16
V gene: TRBV5-1
D gene: NA
clone size: NA
CDR3 DNA: TGCGCCAGCAGCTTGGCCGGGGCAATTTCCTACAATGAGCAGTTCTTC
CDR3 protein: CASSLAGAISYNEQFF

J gene: TRBJ2-7
CDR3 length: 14
V gene: TRBV5-1
D gene: NA
clone size: NA
CDR3 DNA: TGCGCCAGCAGCGACCCGCAGGGGACCTACGGGCAGTACTTC
CDR3 protein: CASSDPQGTYGQYF

J gene: TRBJ1-1
CDR3 length: 14
V gene: TRBV18
D gene: TRBD1
clone size: NA
CDR3 DNA: TGTGCCAGCTCACCACCCAGGGGGAGGACTGAAGCTTTCTTT
CDR3 protein: CASSPPRGRTEAFF

J gene: TRBJ2-1
CDR3 length: 15
V gene: TRBV30
D gene: NA
clone size: NA
CDR3 DNA: TGTGCCTTAGTACACTCAGCGGCCCGGGGGAATGAGCAGTTCTTC
CDR3 protein: CALVHSAARGNEQFF

J gene: TRBJ2-1
CDR3 length: 17
V gene: TRBV11-3
D gene: TRBD2
clone size: once
CDR3 DNA: TGTGCCAGCAGCTCTCCCGGAGGGCTAGCGGGGGACAATGAGCAGTTCTTC
CDR3 protein: CASSSPGGLAGDNEQFF